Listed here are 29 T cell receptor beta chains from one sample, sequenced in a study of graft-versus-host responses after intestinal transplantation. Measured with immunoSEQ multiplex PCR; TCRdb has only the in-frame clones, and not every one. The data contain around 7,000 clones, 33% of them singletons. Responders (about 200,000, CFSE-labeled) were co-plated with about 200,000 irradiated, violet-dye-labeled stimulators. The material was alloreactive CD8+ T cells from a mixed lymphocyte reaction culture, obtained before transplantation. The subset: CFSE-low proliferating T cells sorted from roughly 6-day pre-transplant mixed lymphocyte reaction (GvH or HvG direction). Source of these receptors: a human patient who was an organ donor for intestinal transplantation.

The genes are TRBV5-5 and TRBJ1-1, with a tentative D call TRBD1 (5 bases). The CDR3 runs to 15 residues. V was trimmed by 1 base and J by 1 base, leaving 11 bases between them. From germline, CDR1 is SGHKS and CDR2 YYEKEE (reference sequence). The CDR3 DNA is TGTGCCAGCAGCTTGTCGCAGGGATGGAACACTGAAGCTTTCTTT. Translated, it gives CASSLSQGWNTEAFF.

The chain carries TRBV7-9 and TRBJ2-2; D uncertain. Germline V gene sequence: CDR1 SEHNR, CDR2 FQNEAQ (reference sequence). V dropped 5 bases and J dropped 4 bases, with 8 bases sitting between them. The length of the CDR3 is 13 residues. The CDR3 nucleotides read TGTGCCAGCAGCCCCGAGCTCACCGGGGAGCTGTTTTTT. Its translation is CASSPELTGELFF.

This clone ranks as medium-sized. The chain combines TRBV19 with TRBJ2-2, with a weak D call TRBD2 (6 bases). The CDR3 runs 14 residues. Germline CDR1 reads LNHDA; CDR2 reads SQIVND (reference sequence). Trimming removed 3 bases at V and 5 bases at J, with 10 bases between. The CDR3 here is CASSIVGGTGELFF. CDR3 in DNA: TGTGCCAGTAGTATCGTCGGAGGGACCGGGGAGCTGTTTTTT.

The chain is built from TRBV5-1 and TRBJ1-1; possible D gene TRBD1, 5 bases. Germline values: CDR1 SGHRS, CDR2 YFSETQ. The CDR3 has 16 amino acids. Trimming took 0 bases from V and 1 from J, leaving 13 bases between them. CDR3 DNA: TGCGCCAGCAGCTTGGCAGGGTCTCTATGGAACACTGAAGCTTTCTTT. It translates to CASSLAGSLWNTEAFF.

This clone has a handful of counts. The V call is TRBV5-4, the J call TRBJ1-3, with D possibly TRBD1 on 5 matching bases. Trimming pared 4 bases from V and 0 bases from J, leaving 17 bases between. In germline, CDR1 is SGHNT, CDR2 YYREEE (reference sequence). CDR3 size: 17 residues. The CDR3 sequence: CASSLTTATYSGNTIYF. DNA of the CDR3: TGTGCCAGCAGCCTTACGACAGCGACGTACTCTGGAAACACCATATATTTT.

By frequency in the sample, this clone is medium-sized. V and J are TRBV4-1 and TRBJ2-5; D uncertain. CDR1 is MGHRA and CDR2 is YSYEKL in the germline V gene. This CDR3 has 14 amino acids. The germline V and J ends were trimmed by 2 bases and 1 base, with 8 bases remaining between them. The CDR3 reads CASSQFRSQETQYF. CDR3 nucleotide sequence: TGCGCCAGCAGCCAATTTAGGAGCCAAGAGACCCAGTACTTC.

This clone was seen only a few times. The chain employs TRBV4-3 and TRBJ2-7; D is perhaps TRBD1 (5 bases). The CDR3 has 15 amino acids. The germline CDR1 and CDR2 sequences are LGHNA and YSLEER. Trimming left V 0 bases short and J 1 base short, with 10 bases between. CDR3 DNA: TGCGCCAGCAGCCAAGAGTTGTCAGGGTCCTACGAGCAGTACTTC. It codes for CASSQELSGSYEQYF.

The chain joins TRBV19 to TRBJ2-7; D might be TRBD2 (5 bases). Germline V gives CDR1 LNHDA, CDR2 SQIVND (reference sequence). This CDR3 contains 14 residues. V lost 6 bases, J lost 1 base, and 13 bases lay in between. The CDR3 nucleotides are TGTGCCAGTAGGATTGGGCCGGGATCCTACGAGCAGTACTTC. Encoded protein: CASRIGPGSYEQYF.

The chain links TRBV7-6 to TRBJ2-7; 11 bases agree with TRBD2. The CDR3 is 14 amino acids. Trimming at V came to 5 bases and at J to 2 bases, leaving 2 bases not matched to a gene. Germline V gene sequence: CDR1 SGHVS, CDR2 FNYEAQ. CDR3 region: CASSRLAGTYEQYF. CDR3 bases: TGTGCCAGCAGCCGACTAGCGGGGACCTACGAGCAGTACTTC.

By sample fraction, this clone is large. The CDR3 nucleotides read TGCGCCAGCAGCCTATTAGCGTCCTCCTACGAGCAGTACTTC. This codes for CASSLLASSYEQYF. This chain joins TRBV4-1 and TRBJ2-7, with D possibly being TRBD2 (5 bases). The CDR3 contains 14 residues. The germline gives CDR1 MGHRA, CDR2 YSYEKL. The ends were cut back, 4 bases at V and 0 bases at J, with 10 bases in the middle.

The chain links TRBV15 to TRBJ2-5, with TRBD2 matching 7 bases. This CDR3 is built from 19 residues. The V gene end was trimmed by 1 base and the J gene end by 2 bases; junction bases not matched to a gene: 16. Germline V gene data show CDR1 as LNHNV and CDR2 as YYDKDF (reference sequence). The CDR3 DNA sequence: TGTGCCACCAGCAGAGCTTATATCGTGAGCGGGGATTTTCAAGAGACCCAGTACTTC. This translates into CATSRAYIVSGDFQETQYF.

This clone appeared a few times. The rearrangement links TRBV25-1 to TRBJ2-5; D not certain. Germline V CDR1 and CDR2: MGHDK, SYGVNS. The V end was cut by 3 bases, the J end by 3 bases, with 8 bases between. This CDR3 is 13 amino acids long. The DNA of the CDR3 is TGTGCCAGCAGTGATTTGTATGAAGAGACCCAGTACTTC. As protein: CASSDLYEETQYF.

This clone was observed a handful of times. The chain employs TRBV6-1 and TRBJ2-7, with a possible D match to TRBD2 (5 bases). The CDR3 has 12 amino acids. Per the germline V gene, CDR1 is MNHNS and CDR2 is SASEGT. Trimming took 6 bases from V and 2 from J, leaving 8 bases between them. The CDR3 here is CASSAGAYEQYF. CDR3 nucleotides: TGTGCCAGCAGCGCCGGGGCCTACGAGCAGTACTTC.

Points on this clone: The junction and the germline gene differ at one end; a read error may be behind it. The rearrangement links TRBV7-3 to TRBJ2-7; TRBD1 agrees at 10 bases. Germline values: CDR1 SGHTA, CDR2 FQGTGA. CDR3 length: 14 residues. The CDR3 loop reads CASSPRTGGYEQYF. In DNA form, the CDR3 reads TGCGCCAGCAGCCCGCGGACAGGGGGCTACGAGCAGTACTTC.

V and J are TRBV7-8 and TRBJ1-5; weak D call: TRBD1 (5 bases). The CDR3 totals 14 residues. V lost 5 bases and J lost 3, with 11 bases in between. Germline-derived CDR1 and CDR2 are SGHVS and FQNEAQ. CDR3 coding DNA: TGTGCCAGCAGCCAGGTGGGGCTCAATCAGCCCCAGCATTTT. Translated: CASSQVGLNQPQHF.

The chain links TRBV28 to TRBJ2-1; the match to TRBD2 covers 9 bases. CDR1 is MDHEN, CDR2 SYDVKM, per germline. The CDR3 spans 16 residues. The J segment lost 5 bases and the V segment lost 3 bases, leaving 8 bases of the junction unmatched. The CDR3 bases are TGTGCCAGCAGTTTGTTGGCGGGAGGGGTCGACAATGAGCAGTTCTTC. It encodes CASSLLAGGVDNEQFF.

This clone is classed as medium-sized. In DNA form, the CDR3 reads TGTGCCAGTAGTCCCGGGACTAGCCCCAGCGAGCAGTACTTC. Protein sequence: CASSPGTSPSEQYF. This chain joins TRBV19 and TRBJ2-7, with 9 bases lining up with TRBD2. This CDR3 comprises 14 residues. The V and J ends lost 5 bases and 6 bases, in that order; junction bases with no gene match: 8. Germline CDR1 is LNHDA and CDR2 is SQIVND (reference sequence).

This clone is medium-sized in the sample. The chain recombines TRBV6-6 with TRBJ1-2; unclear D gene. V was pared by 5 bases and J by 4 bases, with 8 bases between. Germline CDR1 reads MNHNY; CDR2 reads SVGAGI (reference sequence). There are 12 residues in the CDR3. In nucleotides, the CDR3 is TGTGCCAGCAGTCCTTTTGTCTATGGCTACACCTTC. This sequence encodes CASSPFVYGYTF.

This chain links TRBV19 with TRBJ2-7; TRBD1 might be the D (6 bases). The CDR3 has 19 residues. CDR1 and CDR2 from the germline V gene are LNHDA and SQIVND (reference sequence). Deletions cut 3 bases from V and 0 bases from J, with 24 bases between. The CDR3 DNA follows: TGTGCCAGTAGTATTTCGACTTTGACGAGCAGGGGTAACTCCTACGAGCAGTACTTC. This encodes CASSISTLTSRGNSYEQYF.

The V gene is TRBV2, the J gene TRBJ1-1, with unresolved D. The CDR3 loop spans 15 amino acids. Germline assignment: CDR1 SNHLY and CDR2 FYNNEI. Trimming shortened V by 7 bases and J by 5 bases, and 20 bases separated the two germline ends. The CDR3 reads CASTLVSEGRTEAFF. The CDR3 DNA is TGTGCCAGCACCCTCGTCAGTGAGGGAAGAACTGAAGCTTTCTTT.

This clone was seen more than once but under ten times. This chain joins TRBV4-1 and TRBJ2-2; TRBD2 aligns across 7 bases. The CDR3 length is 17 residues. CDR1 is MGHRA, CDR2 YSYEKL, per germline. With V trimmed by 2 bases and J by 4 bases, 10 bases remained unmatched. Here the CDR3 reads CASSQRMAGELTGELFF. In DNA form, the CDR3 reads TGCGCCAGCAGCCAAAGAATGGCGGGGGAGCTCACCGGGGAGCTGTTTTTT.

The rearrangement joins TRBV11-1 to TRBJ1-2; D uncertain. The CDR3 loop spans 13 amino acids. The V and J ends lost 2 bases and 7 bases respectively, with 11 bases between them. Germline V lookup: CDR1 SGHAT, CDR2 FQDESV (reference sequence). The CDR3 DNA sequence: TGTGCCAGCAGCTTACCGCGGGTTTCTGGCTACACCTTC. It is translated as CASSLPRVSGYTF.

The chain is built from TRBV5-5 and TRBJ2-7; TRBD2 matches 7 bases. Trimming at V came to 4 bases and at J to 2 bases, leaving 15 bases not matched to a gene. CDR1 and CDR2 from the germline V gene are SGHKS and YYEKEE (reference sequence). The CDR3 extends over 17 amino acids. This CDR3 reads CASSGRGLADPPYEQYF. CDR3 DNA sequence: TGTGCCAGCAGCGGGAGGGGTCTAGCGGACCCACCCTACGAGCAGTACTTC.

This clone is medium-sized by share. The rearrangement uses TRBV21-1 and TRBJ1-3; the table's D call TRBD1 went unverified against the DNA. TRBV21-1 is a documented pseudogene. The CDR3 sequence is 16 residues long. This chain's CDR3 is CASSKEVSQGENTIYF. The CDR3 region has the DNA TGTGCCAGCAGCAAAGAAGTCTCCCAGGGCGAAAACACCATATATTTT.

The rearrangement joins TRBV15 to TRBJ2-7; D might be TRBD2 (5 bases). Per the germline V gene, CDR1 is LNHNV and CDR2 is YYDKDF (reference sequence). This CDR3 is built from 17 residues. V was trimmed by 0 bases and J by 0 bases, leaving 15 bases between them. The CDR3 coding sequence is TGTGCCACCAGCAGAGAGGTACTCGGGGTACACTCCTACGAGCAGTACTTC. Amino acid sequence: CATSREVLGVHSYEQYF.

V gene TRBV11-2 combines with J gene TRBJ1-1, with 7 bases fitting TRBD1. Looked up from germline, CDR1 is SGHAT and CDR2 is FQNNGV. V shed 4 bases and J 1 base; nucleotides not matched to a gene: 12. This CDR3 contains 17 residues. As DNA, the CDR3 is TGTGCCAGCAGCTCGGTCCCGGGACAGCGCTGGAACACTGAAGCTTTCTTT. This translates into CASSSVPGQRWNTEAFF.

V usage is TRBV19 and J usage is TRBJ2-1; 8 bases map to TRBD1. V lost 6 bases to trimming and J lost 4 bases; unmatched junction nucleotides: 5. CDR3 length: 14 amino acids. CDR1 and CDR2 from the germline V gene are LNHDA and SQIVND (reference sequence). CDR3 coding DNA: TGTGCCAGTAGCCGCTGGACAGGGTACAATGAGCAGTTCTTC. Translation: CASSRWTGYNEQFF.

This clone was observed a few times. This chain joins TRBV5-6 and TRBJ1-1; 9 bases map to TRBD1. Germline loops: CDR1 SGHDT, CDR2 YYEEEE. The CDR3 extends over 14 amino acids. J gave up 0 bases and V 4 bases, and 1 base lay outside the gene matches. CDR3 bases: TGTGCCAGCAGCCGGGACAGGGTGAACACTGAAGCTTTCTTT. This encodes CASSRDRVNTEAFF. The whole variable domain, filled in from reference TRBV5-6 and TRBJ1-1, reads DAGVTQSPTHLIKTRGQQVTLRCSPKSGHDTVSWYQQALGQGPQFIFQYYEEEERQRGNFPDRFSGHQFPNYSSELNVNALLLGDSALYLCASSRDRVNTEAFFGQGTRLTVV.

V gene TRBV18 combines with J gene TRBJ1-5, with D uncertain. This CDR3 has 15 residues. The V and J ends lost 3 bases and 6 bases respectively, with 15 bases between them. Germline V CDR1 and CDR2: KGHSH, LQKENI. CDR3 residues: CASSPGWGGFQPQHF. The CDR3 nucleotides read TGTGCCAGCTCACCCGGTTGGGGAGGGTTTCAGCCCCAGCATTTT. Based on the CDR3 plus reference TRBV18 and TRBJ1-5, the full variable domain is NAGVMQNPRHLVRRRGQEARLRCSPMKGHSHVYWYRQLPEEGLKFMVYLQKENIIDESGMPKERFSAEFPKEGPSILRIQQVVRGDSAAYFCASSPGWGGFQPQHFGDGTRLSIL.